The 8 T cell receptor beta chains presented below share a single source sample, sequenced in a study of tumor and adjacent non-tumor tissue in lung cancer. This sample's RNA came from whole unsorted tissue. Three rounds of nested PCR, following a modified ARM-PCR protocol, produced the TCRbeta library. MiXCR was run by TCRdb on the multiplex PCR reads, yielding one entry per CDR3 protein. Of 120,000 or so distinct CDR3 sequences in the sample, around three fifths were seen once. Sequencing was performed on lung tumor tissue. Every receptor here comes from a man aged 25 to 45 with non-small cell lung cancer.

Points on this clonotype: This may be a read error: a much more frequent sequence differs by one nucleotide. The chain employs TRBV6-5 and TRBJ2-7; the D is unclear. This CDR3 contains 13 residues. Germline V gene data show CDR1 as MNHEY and CDR2 as SVGAGI. V lost 2 bases, J lost 2 bases, and 7 bases lay in between. Written as DNA, the CDR3 is TGTGCCAGCAGTTACGGACGGACCTACGAGCAGTACTTC. This sequence encodes CASSYGRTYEQYF.

Details on this clonotype: Relative to the germline gene, one junction end is altered; a read error may explain this. CDR3: CAGSLLDQGQFF. CDR3 DNA sequence: TGTGCCGGCAGTTTACTAGATCAGGGCCAGTTCTTC. The chain has TRBV12-3 or TRBV12-4 and TRBJ2-1; D may be TRBD1 or TRBD2 (5 bases each). The CDR3 is made up of 12 amino acids.

As regards this clonotype: A read error may account for a junction end that differs from germline. The chain carries TRBV20-1 and TRBJ1-2; D possibly corresponds to TRBD1 (5 bases). CDR3 length: 13 amino acids. Germline lookup yields CDR1 DFQATT and CDR2 SNEGSKA (reference sequence). In DNA form, the CDR3 reads TGCAGTGCTAGTGACTTCAGGGACTATGGCTACAGCTTC. This sequence encodes CSASDFRDYGYSF.

On this clonotype itself: The junction shows a germline mismatch at one end, possibly a read error. The chain uses TRBV11-3 and TRBJ1-1; D not certain. This CDR3 spans 15 amino acids. Germline assignment: CDR1 SGHNT and CDR2 YENEEA. The CDR3 is CASSLDSLSGTEALF. The DNA for the CDR3 is TGTGCAAGCAGCTTAGATAGCCTATCAGGCACTGAAGCTCTCTTT.

About this clonotype: A much bigger clone sits one base away, suggesting this may be a read error. The chain joins TRBV4-1 to TRBJ1-1; unclear D gene. The germline V gene encodes CDR1 MGHRA and CDR2 YSYEKL. The CDR3 has 12 residues. In DNA, the CDR3 is TGCGCCATCAGCAAGTCCGGGGCTGAAGCTTTCTTT. This sequence encodes CAISKSGAEAFF.

A note on this clonotype: Its ends do not fully match the called genes, so a read error is possible. The V gene is TRBV30, the J gene TRBJ1-2; D ambiguous. This CDR3 has 14 residues. The germline gives CDR1 GTSNPN, CDR2 SVGIG (reference sequence). CDR3 sequence (DNA): TGTGCCTGGTGTGTACTCGAGTCGGTGGCTGGCTACACCTTC. As protein: CAWCVLESVAGYTF.

For this clonotype: Its ends do not fully match the called genes, so a read error is possible. V gene TRBV12-3 or TRBV12-4 combines with J gene TRBJ1-5; D is ambiguous. CDR3 length: 14 amino acids. In DNA form, the CDR3 reads TGTGCCAGCAGTTTAGCGGGGAGCAGTCAGCCCCAGCATTTT. As protein: CASSLAGSSQPQHF.

On this clonotype: The conserved closing phenylalanine or tryptophan is absent in this CDR3, likely reflecting a read error. The chain uses TRBV6-2 or TRBV6-3 and TRBJ2-3; unclear D gene. Trimming stripped 0 bases from V and 8 bases from J, with 6 bases between. The CDR3 runs to 12 residues. Germline V CDR1 and CDR2: MNHEY, SVGEGT. CDR3 bases: TGTGCCAGCAGTTACTCGAAGGGTACGCAGTATTCT. Translated: CASSYSKGTQYS.